This TCR beta chain came from a study of cytomegalovirus exposure and HLA in healthy donors. This clone came up a few times. PCR involved 60 Vbeta and 13 Jbeta primers. Measured with immunoSEQ multiplex PCR; TCRdb has only the in-frame clones, and not every one. Of 120,000 to 150,000 clones listed, about 74% are singletons. Deletions cut 4 bases from V and 0 bases from J, with 9 bases between. In germline, CDR1 is MNHNY, CDR2 SVGAGI (reference sequence). The CDR3 runs to 14 residues. This clonotype originated in a woman between 50 and 59 years old in good health and CMV-seronegative. This chain joins TRBV6-6 and TRBJ1-1; D call uncertain. Sequenced input: PBMCs. CDR3 nucleotide sequence: TGTGCCAGCAGTTTGGCGGCGTTGAACACTGAAGCTTTCTTT. Protein product: CASSLAALNTEAFF.